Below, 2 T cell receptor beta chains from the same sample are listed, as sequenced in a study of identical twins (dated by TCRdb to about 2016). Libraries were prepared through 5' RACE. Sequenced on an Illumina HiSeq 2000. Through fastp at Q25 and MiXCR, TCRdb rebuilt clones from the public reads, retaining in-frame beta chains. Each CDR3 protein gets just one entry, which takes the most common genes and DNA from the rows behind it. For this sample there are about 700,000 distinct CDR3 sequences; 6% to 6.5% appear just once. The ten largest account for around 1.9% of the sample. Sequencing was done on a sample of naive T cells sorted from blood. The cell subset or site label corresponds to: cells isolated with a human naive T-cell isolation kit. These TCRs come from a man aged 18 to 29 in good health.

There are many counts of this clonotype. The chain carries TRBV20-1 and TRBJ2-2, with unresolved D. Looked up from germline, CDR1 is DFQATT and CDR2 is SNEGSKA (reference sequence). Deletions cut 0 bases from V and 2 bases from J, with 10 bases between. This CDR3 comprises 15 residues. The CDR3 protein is CSARDRSSNTGELFF. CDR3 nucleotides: TGCAGTGCTAGAGATCGTAGCAGTAACACCGGGGAGCTGTTTTTT.

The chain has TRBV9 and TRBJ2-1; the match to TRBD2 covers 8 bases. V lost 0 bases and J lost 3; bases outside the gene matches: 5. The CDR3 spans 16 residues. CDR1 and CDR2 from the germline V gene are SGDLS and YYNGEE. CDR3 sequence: CASSVEVAGGYNEQFF. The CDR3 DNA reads TGTGCCAGCAGCGTAGAAGTGGCGGGAGGCTACAATGAGCAGTTCTTC.